The clone carrying this T cell receptor (beta chain) was seen a handful of times. Its specificity is not known. These data originate in a study of regulatory T cells in long-lasting Graves disease. CDR3 regions were amplified by Arm-PCR using iRepertoire HTBI primers to build TCR beta libraries. One entry per CDR3 protein, called by TCRdb with MiXCR from the multiplex PCR reads. The repertoire includes 400,000 to 500,000 distinct CDR3 sequences, 20% to 25% of them detected once, and roughly 7% sits in the top ten. Time point: persistent/refractory GD, antithyroid drugs over 5 years with positive TRAb. Generation of the TCR library employed RNA extracted from PBMCs. V lost 1 base and J lost 4; bases outside the gene matches: 4. Germline V gene sequence: CDR1 SGDLS, CDR2 YYNGEE. This CDR3 region has 16 residues. Overall study findings and caveats: Persistent patients had more shared public clonotypes (around 2,500) than new patients (around 950). Favored gene segments in persistent disease were TRBV28, TRBJ1-2 and TRBJ2-5.

This material consisted of peripheral blood mononuclear cells (PBMCs), taken when the disease was refractory, from a patient treated with antithyroid drugs. This receptor was taken from a female donor with Graves disease. The chain uses TRBV9 and TRBJ2-2, with 10 positions matching TRBD2. The CDR3 nucleotides are TGTGCCAGCAGCGTATGGACTAGCGGAAGCACCGGGGAGCTGTTTTTT. It translates to CASSVWTSGSTGELFF.